The 26 T cell receptor beta chains reported below all come from one sample, sequenced in a study of shared clonotypes between healthy human individuals. Method: immunoSEQ multiplex PCR; TCRdb's copy keeps in-frame clones and lacks some. Altogether roughly 2,500,000 clones are present, approximately 93% being singletons, with the ten largest covering about 0.39%. The sample consisted of naive CD4+ T cells from PBMCs. Subset in this sample: CD45RA+ positively selected. The receptor set was obtained from a man between 18 and 35 years old in good health. Some clones in this sample may be carry-over from other donors' samples.

Of note for this clone: Other DNA sequences within the sample encode an identical CDR3. The chain carries TRBV10-3 and TRBJ1-5; D is unclear. The V gene lost 3 bases and the J gene lost 1 base, with 1 base spanning the gap. Germline-derived CDR1 and CDR2 are ENHRY and SYGVKD. The CDR3 contains 12 residues. The CDR3 loop is CAISDSNQPQHF. The CDR3 DNA reads TGTGCCATCAGTGACAGCAATCAGCCCCAGCATTTT.

CDR3: CASSLVGTSHIQYF. DNA for the CDR3: TGTGCCAGCAGCTTAGTGGGTACATCCCACATTCAGTACTTC. The V call is TRBV7-9, the J call TRBJ2-4, with D hard to call. With 1 base removed from V and 8 bases from J, the gap between germline ends came to 12 bases. Germline values: CDR1 SEHNR, CDR2 FQNEAQ (reference sequence). The length of the CDR3 is 14 residues.

V and J are TRBV5-8 and TRBJ1-5, with D possibly matching TRBD1 (6 bases). Trimming removed 3 bases at V and 9 bases at J, with 19 bases between. The CDR3 contains 15 residues. Germline CDR1 and CDR2: SGHTS and YDEGEE. Here the CDR3 reads CASSSGQLWIRPQHF. The CDR3 nucleotides read TGTGCCAGCAGCTCGGGACAACTTTGGATTCGGCCCCAGCATTTT.

The V and J genes are TRBV7-3 and TRBJ2-1, with TRBD1 matching 8 bases. CDR1 and CDR2 from the germline V gene are SGHTA and FQGTGA. The CDR3 has 15 residues. V lost 2 bases to trimming and J lost 7 bases; unmatched junction nucleotides: 7. The CDR3, as DNA: TGTGCCAGCAGCTTACAGGGGGCGCTTTCAAATGAGCAGTTCTTC. The encoded protein is CASSLQGALSNEQFF.

About this clone: Other DNA sequences in this sample translate to the same CDR3. The chain has TRBV5-1 and TRBJ2-3; possible D gene TRBD2, 6 bases. Per the germline V gene, CDR1 is SGHRS and CDR2 is YFSETQ. The CDR3 length is 15 residues. Trimming shortened V by 1 base and J by 0 bases, and 9 bases separated the two germline ends. The CDR3 coding sequence is TGCGCCAGCAGCTTGACTAGCCGGAGCACAGATACGCAGTATTTT. It translates to CASSLTSRSTDTQYF.

This chain joins TRBV18 and TRBJ1-5; D gene uncertain. This CDR3 spans 13 amino acids. The V gene's germline CDR1 is KGHSH and CDR2 LQKENI. Trimming removed 3 bases at V and 3 bases at J, with 6 bases between. The chain's CDR3 is CASSPEINQPQHF. The CDR3 bases are TGTGCCAGCTCACCGGAAATCAATCAGCCCCAGCATTTT.

With regard to this clone: This specimen includes other DNA sequences encoding the same CDR3. The rearrangement uses TRBV5-1 and TRBJ1-1, with TRBD1 as a possible D gene (6 bases). Deletions cut 2 bases from V and 1 base from J, with 6 bases between. This CDR3 has 13 amino acids. Germline assignment: CDR1 SGHRS and CDR2 YFSETQ. In nucleotides, the CDR3 is TGCGCCAGCAGCTTCAGGGGGAACACTGAAGCTTTCTTT. It codes for CASSFRGNTEAFF. Complete variable domain (other parts from reference TRBV5-1 and TRBJ1-1): KAGVTQTPRYLIKTRGQQVTLSCSPISGHRSVSWYQQTPGQGLQFLFEYFSETQRNKGNFPGRFSGRQFSNSRSEMNVSTLELGDSALYLCASSFRGNTEAFFGQGTRLTVV.

The J gene is TRBJ2-3, the V gene TRBV6-1, with TRBD2 matching over 7 bases. This CDR3 region has 14 residues. Trimming took 11 bases from V and 2 from J; bases not matched to a gene: 10. Per the germline V gene, CDR1 is MNHNS and CDR2 is SASEGT. DNA of the CDR3: TGTGCCGGCCAGACGGGGGGAGACACAGATACGCAGTATTTT. Amino acids: CAGQTGGDTDTQYF.

In its sample, this clone was seen once. The chain links TRBV11-3 to TRBJ2-7; 10 bases fit TRBD1. The CDR3 covers 15 residues. V lost 5 bases and J lost 3; bases outside the gene matches: 7. The germline CDR1 and CDR2 sequences are SGHNT and YENEEA. The CDR3 sequence is CASSPAGTGDYEQYF. The CDR3 DNA reads TGTGCCAGCAGCCCCGCTGGGACAGGGGACTACGAGCAGTACTTC.

The chain links TRBV6-1 to TRBJ1-2; tentatively, D is TRBD1 (6 bases). The germline V gene encodes CDR1 MNHNS and CDR2 SASEGT. This CDR3 region has 15 residues. Trimming removed 5 bases at V and 0 bases at J, with 13 bases between. The CDR3 spells CASSQGWFANYGYTF. In nucleotides, the CDR3 is TGTGCCAGCAGTCAGGGGTGGTTCGCTAACTATGGCTACACCTTC.

This chain connects TRBV18 to TRBJ2-7; D possibly corresponds to TRBD2 (6 bases). The CDR3 totals 16 residues. V was shortened by 0 bases and J by 2 bases, with 14 bases between the two germline ends. CDR1 and CDR2 (germline): KGHSH, LQKENI. The CDR3 is CASSPPRRDWAYEQYF. In DNA, the CDR3 is TGTGCCAGCTCACCACCGCGAAGGGACTGGGCCTACGAGCAGTACTTC. The complete variable domain, with remaining parts taken from reference TRBV18 and TRBJ2-7, reads NAGVMQNPRHLVRRRGQEARLRCSPMKGHSHVYWYRQLPEEGLKFMVYLQKENIIDESGMPKERFSAEFPKEGPSILRIQQVVRGDSAAYFCASSPPRRDWAYEQYFGPGTRLTVT.

Remarks on this clone: The same CDR3 is also encoded by other DNA sequences in this sample. This chain links TRBV7-2 with TRBJ2-7; D not resolved. Germline-derived CDR1 and CDR2 are SGHTA and FQGNSA. The CDR3 is 14 amino acids. Trimming removed 0 bases at V and 0 bases at J, with 6 bases between. The CDR3 bases are TGTGCCAGCAGCTTAGCCTACACCTCCTACGAGCAGTACTTC. It encodes CASSLAYTSYEQYF.

Regarding this clone: Other DNA sequences in this sample translate to the same CDR3. V and J are TRBV29-1 and TRBJ1-2; TRBD1 matches 7 bases. Germline V gene lookup returns CDR1 SQVTM and CDR2 ANQGSEA. The V and J ends lost 3 bases and 2 bases, in that order; junction bases with no gene match: 0. The CDR3 loop spans 12 amino acids. In nucleotides, the CDR3 is TGCAGCGTTGACAGGGGGAACTATGGCTACACCTTC. Encoded protein: CSVDRGNYGYTF.

A single count supports this clone. The chain recombines TRBV2 with TRBJ1-1; no reliable D call. Germline CDR1 reads SNHLY; CDR2 reads FYNNEI. The CDR3 is made up of 15 amino acids. Trimming cost V 6 bases and J 5 bases, with 19 bases left between them. CDR3 in DNA: TGTGCCAGCAGCGTAATGCGTGGGCGTGGTACTGAAGCTTTCTTT. It translates to CASSVMRGRGTEAFF. Complete variable domain (other parts from reference TRBV2 and TRBJ1-1): EPEVTQTPSHQVTQMGQEVILRCVPISNHLYFYWYRQILGQKVEFLVSFYNNEISEKSEIFDDQFSVERPDGSNFTLKIRSTKLEDSAMYFCASSVMRGRGTEAFFGQGTRLTVV.

The CDR3 loop reads CASSLAGGRNDQPQHF. DNA of the CDR3: TGTGCCAGCAGCTTAGCCGGGGGTCGTAACGATCAGCCCCAGCATTTT. This chain connects TRBV11-2 to TRBJ1-5, with D tentatively TRBD1 (5 bases). From germline, CDR1 is SGHAT and CDR2 FQNNGV. Trimming took 1 base from V and 5 from J, leaving 15 bases between them. The length of the CDR3 is 16 residues.

The V and J genes are TRBV11-3 and TRBJ1-1; TRBD1 matches 7 bases. V dropped 7 bases and J dropped 4; count of bases not matched to a gene: 12. The CDR3 runs to 15 residues. Germline V CDR1 and CDR2: SGHNT, YENEEA. CDR3 protein: CASTSASTGRTEAFF. The CDR3 DNA follows: TGTGCCAGCACCTCGGCTTCGACAGGGCGCACTGAAGCTTTCTTT.

The rearrangement uses TRBV23-1 and TRBJ2-1; D possibly corresponds to TRBD2 (6 bases). TRBV23-1 carries the ORF label, with uncertain function. The length of the CDR3 is 13 residues. The ends were cut back, 8 bases at V and 10 bases at J, with 18 bases in the middle. The CDR3 sequence: CASSTSSAYEQFF. CDR3 in DNA: TGCGCCAGCTCTACTTCTAGCGCCTACGAGCAGTTCTTC.

V is TRBV27 and J is TRBJ1-2; TRBD1 is a possible D gene (5 bases). The germline V gene has CDR1 MNHEY and CDR2 SMNVEV (reference sequence). This CDR3 has 13 amino acids. Trimming cost V 4 bases and J 5 bases, with 11 bases left between them. CDR3 sequence (DNA): TGTGCCAGCAGTTCCGCAGGGACTTATGGCTACACCTTC. Translating it yields CASSSAGTYGYTF.

This clone was counted a few times. The chain links TRBV19 to TRBJ1-5; D remains ambiguous. CDR1 and CDR2 (germline): LNHDA, SQIVND (reference sequence). Trimming removed 6 bases from V and 7 bases from J, with 13 bases in between. This CDR3 contains 13 residues. CDR3 protein: CASRDGYRQPQHF. CDR3 in DNA: TGTGCCAGTAGGGATGGGTATAGGCAGCCCCAGCATTTT.

The V call is TRBV10-3, the J call TRBJ2-7; the D gene is possibly TRBD1 (7 bases). Germline lookup yields CDR1 ENHRY and CDR2 SYGVKD. CDR3 size: 14 residues. Deletions cut 2 bases from V and 5 bases from J, with 13 bases between. The CDR3 sequence: CAISEIRGRNEQYF. The CDR3 nucleotides are TGTGCCATCAGTGAGATCAGGGGGAGGAACGAGCAGTACTTC.

V gene TRBV5-1 combines with J gene TRBJ1-5; D call uncertain. This CDR3 spans 15 amino acids. The V end lost 0 bases, the J end lost 6 bases, and 13 bases lay between the germline ends. The germline CDR1 and CDR2 sequences are SGHRS and YFSETQ. The DNA for the CDR3 is TGCGCCAGCAGCTTGGAAGGGTCGGGAATTCAGCCCCAGCATTTT. Translation gives CASSLEGSGIQPQHF.

This chain connects TRBV15 to TRBJ1-2, with 7 bases matching TRBD1. Losses at the gene ends were 3 bases for V and 4 bases for J; bases not matched to a gene: 8. In germline, CDR1 is LNHNV, CDR2 YYDKDF (reference sequence). The CDR3 totals 15 residues. CDR3 sequence (DNA): TGTGCCACCAGCAGTGTGAGGGGGCTAATCTATGGCTACACCTTC. Protein: CATSSVRGLIYGYTF.

In the case of this clone: Other DNA sequences in the sample encode the same CDR3. The V call is TRBV27, the J call TRBJ1-4; TRBD1 agrees at 8 bases. The germline gives CDR1 MNHEY, CDR2 SMNVEV (reference sequence). The CDR3 is 14 amino acids. The J segment lost 8 bases and the V segment lost 6 bases, leaving 8 bases of the junction unmatched. The CDR3 loop reads CASRPAGGREKLFF. In DNA, the CDR3 is TGTGCCAGCAGACCGGCAGGGGGCCGAGAAAAACTGTTTTTT.

V usage is TRBV11-2 and J usage is TRBJ2-2, with D possibly TRBD1 on 7 matching bases. The CDR3 runs 15 residues. Trimming cost V 5 bases and J 5 bases, with 15 bases left between them. Germline V gene data show CDR1 as SGHAT and CDR2 as FQNNGV. The CDR3 nucleotides are TGTGCCAGCAGCCAGGGGGAGGCTGGAACCGGGGAGCTGTTTTTT. Its translation: CASSQGEAGTGELFF.

Of note for this clone: Other DNA sequences in this specimen translate into the identical CDR3. The chain employs TRBV28 and TRBJ1-2; D is uncertain. Germline CDR1 reads MDHEN; CDR2 reads SYDVKM. Trimming removed 2 bases at V and 8 bases at J, with 9 bases between. The CDR3 loop spans 12 amino acids. The CDR3 protein is CASSLNSYGYTF. CDR3 nucleotide sequence: TGTGCCAGCAGTTTAAACAGTTACGGCTACACCTTC.

V gene TRBV4-1 combines with J gene TRBJ2-1; 7 bases align to TRBD1. The CDR3 covers 18 residues. With V trimmed by 0 bases and J by 0 bases, 8 bases remained unmatched. Per the germline V gene, CDR1 is MGHRA and CDR2 is YSYEKL. The CDR3 nucleotides read TGCGCCAGCAGCCAAGACCCCGACAGGGTAAGCTCCTACAATGAGCAGTTCTTC. Its protein product is CASSQDPDRVSSYNEQFF.